The present T cell receptor (beta chain) was sequenced within a study of sequential checkpoint blockade in melanoma. Study overall: First-line arms were nivolumab then ipilimumab, or the reverse, randomized 1:1. TCRbeta immunosequencing was performed on DNA from approximately 93 pretreatment melanoma tumor samples.

CDR3 length: 15 residues. Germline V lookup: CDR1 SQVTM, CDR2 ANQGSEA. V was pared by 2 bases and J by 6 bases, with 19 bases between. Profiled with immunoSEQ multiplex PCR; TCRdb holds only in-frame clones, not every one. The sample comprises approximately 5,600 clones, approximately 26% of which are singletons, and 7.5% to 10% rests with the top ten. Treatment denoted: randomized to nivolumab then ipilimumab (arm A) or the reverse (arm B). This clonotype originated in a human donor with melanoma. Source: tumor tissue (inferred from file names), taken from a patient given nivolumab and ipilimumab in sequence. The V and J genes are TRBV29-1 and TRBJ2-5; D may correspond to TRBD1 or TRBD2 (5 bases each). DNA for the CDR3: TGCAGCGTTGAAACCCTAGGGGTAGCGTGGAAGACCCAGTACTTC. Its translation is CSVETLGVAWKTQYF.